Presented here are 15 T cell receptor beta chains from one specimen sequenced in a study of shared clonotypes between healthy human individuals. Sequencing was performed with immunoSEQ multiplex PCR; in TCRdb, only in-frame clones are kept and a portion is missing. The top ten hold approximately 0.56% of the sample, which has over a million clones, around 78% seen once. The sequenced sample consisted of memory CD4+ T cells from PBMCs. Subset given: CD45RA-negative fraction. These receptor sequences come from a man between 18 and 29 years old in good health. Some clones in this sample may be carry-over from other donors' samples.

The chain has TRBV5-4 and TRBJ2-6; D is possibly TRBD1 or TRBD2 (6 bases each). The ends were cut back, 2 bases at V and 0 bases at J, with 12 bases in the middle. The CDR3 contains 17 residues. Germline V gives CDR1 SGHNT, CDR2 YYREEE (reference sequence). DNA of the CDR3: TGTGCCAGCAGCTTTGGGGGGCGAAGCTCTGGGGCCAACGTCCTGACTTTC. As protein: CASSFGGRSSGANVLTF.

This chain connects TRBV4-2 to TRBJ2-3; 9 bases line up with TRBD2. V trimming: 0 bases; J trimming: 1 base; junction bases outside the gene matches: 8. Germline values: CDR1 LGHNA, CDR2 YNFKEQ. This CDR3 has 18 amino acids. In nucleotides, the CDR3 is TGTGCCAGCAGCCAAGACTGGCTAGCGGGAACCCGCACAGATACGCAGTATTTT. Translated: CASSQDWLAGTRTDTQYF.

The chain couples TRBV5-6 to TRBJ1-1; perhaps TRBD1 as D (6 bases). Trimming pared 1 base from V and 0 bases from J, leaving 10 bases between. The CDR3 spans 15 residues. Germline-derived CDR1 and CDR2 are SGHDT and YYEEEE. CDR3 residues: CASSLQGLMNTEAFF. DNA of the CDR3: TGTGCCAGCAGCTTGCAGGGGTTGATGAACACTGAAGCTTTCTTT.

As regards this clone: This sample also contains other DNA sequences that code for the same CDR3. The genes are TRBV20-1 and TRBJ2-7, with D perhaps TRBD2 (5 bases). The V end lost 6 bases, the J end lost 6 bases, and 12 bases lay between the germline ends. The CDR3 has 11 residues. The germline CDR1 and CDR2 sequences are DFQATT and SNEGSKA (reference sequence). Written as DNA, the CDR3 is TGCAGTGCCCCGAGTCGGGGCGAGCAGTACTTC. It specifies CSAPSRGEQYF.

This clone was observed once. The V and J genes are TRBV27 and TRBJ1-2, with TRBD1 matching over 10 bases. The germline V gene encodes CDR1 MNHEY and CDR2 SMNVEV (reference sequence). Trimming cost V 5 bases and J 5 bases; bases outside gene matches: 5. This CDR3 has 14 amino acids. The CDR3 protein is CASSDRGRRYGYTF. For the CDR3, the DNA is TGTGCCAGCAGTGACAGGGGGCGCAGGTATGGCTACACCTTC.

The gene calls are TRBV2 and TRBJ2-7; 10 positions agree with TRBD1. Germline CDR1 is SNHLY and CDR2 is FYNNEI. The V and J ends lost 6 bases and 6 bases, in that order; junction bases with no gene match: 8. This CDR3 is built from 14 residues. The CDR3 bases are TGTGCCAGCAGCAAGGACAGGGGGGTTTCCGAGCAGTACTTC. Translated, it gives CASSKDRGVSEQYF.

This chain joins TRBV10-3 and TRBJ2-1; 8 nucleotides agree with TRBD2. Germline values: CDR1 ENHRY, CDR2 SYGVKD. This CDR3 contains 15 residues. V dropped 7 bases and J dropped 8; count of bases not matched to a gene: 13. CDR3 nucleotide sequence: TGTGCCATCATGTCCCCGGGAGGGCCTTCGGATGAGCAGTTCTTC. Its translation is CAIMSPGGPSDEQFF.

With respect to this clone: The sample carries other DNA sequences with the same CDR3. The V gene is TRBV7-9, the J gene TRBJ2-5, with D perhaps matching TRBD1 (6 bases). This CDR3 comprises 13 residues. The V and J ends lost 5 bases and 2 bases respectively, with 9 bases between them. CDR1 SEHNR and CDR2 FQNEAQ come from the germline V gene (reference sequence). For the CDR3, the DNA is TGTGCCAGCAGCCCTACAGGGCAAGAGACCCAGTACTTC. Its translation is CASSPTGQETQYF.

J is TRBJ2-3 and V is TRBV11-2; TRBD1 might be the D (6 bases). The CDR3 consists of 15 residues. Trimming took off 5 bases at V and 2 bases at J, with 14 bases between the two ends. Germline V gene data show CDR1 as SGHAT and CDR2 as FQNNGV. This CDR3 is CASSLRTDPTDTQYF. The CDR3 DNA reads TGTGCCAGCAGCCTAAGGACAGATCCCACAGATACGCAGTATTTT. The whole variable domain, remainder taken from reference TRBV11-2 and TRBJ2-3, is EAGVAQSPRYKIIEKRQSVAFWCNPISGHATLYWYQQILGQGPKLLIQFQNNGVVDDSQLPKDRFSAERLKGVDSTLKIQPAKLEDSAVYLCASSLRTDPTDTQYFGPGTRLTVL.

This clone was seen only once. The chain carries TRBV6-6 and TRBJ2-7; unclear D gene. V lost 3 bases, J lost 3 bases, and 9 bases lay in between. The germline V gene has CDR1 MNHNY and CDR2 SVGAGI (reference sequence). The CDR3 sequence is 13 residues long. The CDR3 coding sequence is TGTGCCAGCAGTTATTCGGCAGTCTACGAGCAGTACTTC. Protein: CASSYSAVYEQYF.

The chain links TRBV29-1 to TRBJ2-5; no clear D. Trimming pared 0 bases from V and 1 base from J, leaving 9 bases between. CDR3 length: 14 amino acids. CDR1 is SQVTM, CDR2 ANQGSEA, per germline. The CDR3 DNA reads as TGCAGCGTTGAAGATCAACTGTCCCAAGAGACCCAGTACTTC. Amino acid sequence: CSVEDQLSQETQYF.

This clone was observed once. This sequence joins TRBV9 and TRBJ2-1, with D uncertain. Trimming took 4 bases from V and 10 from J, leaving 9 bases between them. In germline, CDR1 is SGDLS, CDR2 YYNGEE. This CDR3 is built from 11 residues. In DNA form, the CDR3 reads TGTGCCAGCAGCCTAGGGTTGGAGCAGTTCTTC. Protein sequence: CASSLGLEQFF.

CDR3 amino acids: CASSYPNRENTIYF. The CDR3, as DNA: TGTGCCAGCAGCTACCCAAACAGGGAAAACACCATATATTTT. The J gene is TRBJ1-3, the V gene TRBV11-2, with TRBD1 as a possible D gene (6 bases). The germline V gene encodes CDR1 SGHAT and CDR2 FQNNGV. Between the trimmed V and J ends, which lost 4 bases and 6 bases, there was a span of 13 bases. The CDR3 is 14 amino acids. Drawing the rest from reference TRBV11-2 and TRBJ1-3, the complete variable domain is EAGVAQSPRYKIIEKRQSVAFWCNPISGHATLYWYQQILGQGPKLLIQFQNNGVVDDSQLPKDRFSAERLKGVDSTLKIQPAKLEDSAVYLCASSYPNRENTIYFGEGSWLTVV.

The V gene is TRBV7-6, the J gene TRBJ1-2, with 7 nucleotides matching TRBD1. The junction had 7 bases not matched to a gene; V was cut back by 5 bases and J by 1 base. CDR1 and CDR2 (germline): SGHVS, FNYEAQ. This CDR3 is 15 amino acids long. The CDR3 protein is CASSPGQIVNYGYTF. The CDR3 coding sequence is TGTGCCAGCAGCCCGGGACAGATAGTTAACTATGGCTACACCTTC.

This clone was seen a few times. Here the CDR3 DNA reads TGTGCCAGCTCACCGCTAGGACAGACCATCACCGGGGAGCTGTTTTTT. Translated, it gives CASSPLGQTITGELFF. V and J are TRBV18 and TRBJ2-2, with a weak D call TRBD1 (6 bases). CDR1 is KGHSH and CDR2 is LQKENI in the germline V gene. The CDR3 length is 16 residues. Trimming took off 3 bases at V and 4 bases at J, with 15 bases between the two ends.